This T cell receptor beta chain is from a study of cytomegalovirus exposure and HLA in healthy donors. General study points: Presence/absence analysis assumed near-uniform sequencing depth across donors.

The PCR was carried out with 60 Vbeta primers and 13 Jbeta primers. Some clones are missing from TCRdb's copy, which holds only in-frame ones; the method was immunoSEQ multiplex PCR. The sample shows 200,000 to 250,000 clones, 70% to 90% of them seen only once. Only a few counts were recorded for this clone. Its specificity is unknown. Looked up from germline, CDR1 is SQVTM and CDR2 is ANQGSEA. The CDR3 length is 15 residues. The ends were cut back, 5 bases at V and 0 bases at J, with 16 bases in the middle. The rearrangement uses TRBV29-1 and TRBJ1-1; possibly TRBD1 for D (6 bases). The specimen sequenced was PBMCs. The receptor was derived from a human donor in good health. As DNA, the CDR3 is TGCAGCGTTTCACATCGAGACAGGTTGAACACTGAAGCTTTCTTT. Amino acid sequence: CSVSHRDRLNTEAFF.